Sequencing of this TCR beta chain was carried out in a study of neurological immune-mediated disorders. TCRdb redid the calling of the 5' RACE reads with MiXCR, one entry per CDR3 protein. The data contain about 48,000 distinct CDR3 sequences, about an eighth of them seen just once; the ten biggest clones take up around 9%. The time point: longitudinal time-point 3. V shed 5 bases, J shed 0 bases, and the junction held 13 bases outside the gene matches. Germline V gene lookup returns CDR1 SGHVS and CDR2 FNYEAQ. This CDR3 contains 18 residues. This clonotype occurred many times. The receptor's source is a male donor with HTLV-1-associated myelopathy (HAM/TSP). The rearrangement links TRBV7-6 to TRBJ2-7, with TRBD2 identical over 10 bases. The sequenced material came from PBMCs. This CDR3 reads CASSPRISGGTSSYEQYF. In nucleotides, the CDR3 is TGTGCCAGCAGCCCCCGAATTAGCGGGGGGACGAGCTCCTACGAGCAGTACTTC.